This T cell receptor beta chain was identified in a study of T cells after yellow fever vaccination. Background on the study: Fractions of limited cellularity were prepared by means of SMART-Seq v4 Ultra Low Input.

Findings of the study overall: CD4 and CD8 compartments shared a small share of clonotypes, likely from convergent recombination.

The study made its TCR cDNA through 5'RACE template switching. That step introduced a universal primer site along with UMIs. Via MiXCR, TCRdb re-called the 5' RACE reads, giving one row per CDR3 protein. The sample includes hundreds of thousands of distinct CDR3 sequences, roughly 12% of them seen just once. This clonotype has more than one count but fewer than ten. Its target is unknown. Trimming took 1 base from V and 0 from J, leaving 12 bases between them. CDR1 SGHTA and CDR2 FQGNSA come from the germline V gene. The CDR3 sequence is 16 residues long. This sample comprised PBMCs, obtained on the day of the yellow fever booster vaccination. The rearrangement links TRBV7-2 to TRBJ1-1; D not resolved. This receptor was obtained from a man under 40 who received the YFV17D yellow fever vaccine. CDR3 region: CASSLDIGRVNTEAFF. The CDR3 DNA is TGTGCCAGCAGCTTAGATATAGGTCGGGTGAACACTGAAGCTTTCTTT.